The next 21 T cell receptor beta chains were all read from a single sample in a study of shared clonotypes between healthy human individuals. Libraries were prepared by immunoSEQ multiplex PCR; TCRdb keeps only in-frame clonotypes and omits some of them. The data hold about 490,000 clones, with 81% observed a single time. Sequenced input: PBMCs. These receptors were obtained from a woman between 40 and 50 years old in good health. Some clones in this sample may be carry-over from other donors' samples.

The chain combines TRBV9 with TRBJ2-7; unclear D gene. The CDR3 sequence is 14 residues long. V lost 0 bases to trimming and J lost 2 bases, with 9 bases between them. Germline assignment: CDR1 SGDLS and CDR2 YYNGEE. In DNA, the CDR3 is TGTGCCAGCAGCGTAGATGGTTTACCCTACGAGCAGTACTTC. It yields the protein CASSVDGLPYEQYF.

This clone was observed many times. This chain links TRBV5-4 with TRBJ2-5; D might be TRBD2 (6 bases). V was trimmed by 3 bases and J by 1 base, leaving 10 bases between them. CDR3 length: 14 residues. In germline, CDR1 is SGHNT, CDR2 YYREEE (reference sequence). DNA for the CDR3: TGTGCCAGCAGCTCTACTAGCTTCCAAGAGACCCAGTACTTC. This encodes CASSSTSFQETQYF.

J is TRBJ1-2 and V is TRBV5-1; TRBD1 aligns across 7 bases. The V gene's germline CDR1 is SGHRS and CDR2 YFSETQ. Germline trimming cut 4 bases from V and 1 base from J; bases unmatched to any gene: 7. CDR3 length: 15 residues. CDR3 nucleotide sequence: TGCGCCAGCAGCACTGACCGACAGGGTAACTATGGCTACACCTTC. As protein: CASSTDRQGNYGYTF.

The chain employs TRBV7-2 and TRBJ2-1; D may be TRBD1 (5 bases). There are 15 residues in the CDR3. V was cut by 1 base and J by 8 bases, with 15 bases left in between. Germline loops: CDR1 SGHTA, CDR2 FQGNSA. CDR3 DNA: TGTGCCAGCAGCTTAGGTGCTTCAGGGCGCTATGAGCAGTTCTTC. Protein sequence: CASSLGASGRYEQFF.

The chain recombines TRBV6-5 with TRBJ2-1, with 8 bases lining up with TRBD2. Germline loops: CDR1 MNHEY, CDR2 SVGAGI. V gave up 6 bases and J gave up 7 bases; unmatched junction bases: 11. This CDR3 is built from 15 residues. The CDR3 coding sequence is TGTGCCAGCAGGGGGGGAGCGGGAGCGTGGAATGAGCAGTTCTTC. This sequence encodes CASRGGAGAWNEQFF.

The CDR3 loop is CASSVVSGSGEQYF. CDR3 nucleotide sequence: TGTGCCAGCAGCGTAGTTAGCGGGAGTGGCGAGCAGTACTTC. This chain joins TRBV9 and TRBJ2-7, with 9 nucleotides matching TRBD2. Per germline, CDR1 SGDLS and CDR2 YYNGEE. The V and J ends lost 0 bases and 6 bases, in that order; junction bases with no gene match: 4. CDR3 length: 14 amino acids.

For this clone: A much larger clone is a single base away; this may be a read error. CDR3 in amino acids: CASTGQMNTEAFF. CDR3 coding DNA: TGTGCCAGCACCGGACAGATGAACACTGAAGCTTTCTTT. V gene TRBV7-2 combines with J gene TRBJ1-1, with D tentatively TRBD1 (6 bases). V was shortened by 7 bases and J by 0 bases, with 9 bases between the two germline ends. CDR3 length: 13 residues. The germline CDR1 and CDR2 sequences are SGHTA and FQGNSA.

The genes are TRBV6-1 and TRBJ2-7, with D unclear. Germline V gene lookup returns CDR1 MNHNS and CDR2 SASEGT. The CDR3 consists of 16 residues. V was trimmed by 4 bases and J by 0 bases, leaving 16 bases between them. CDR3 sequence: CASSGVLLQLSYEQYF. For the CDR3, the DNA is TGTGCCAGCAGTGGAGTCCTCCTACAACTCTCCTACGAGCAGTACTTC.

The count of this clone is one. This chain uses TRBV5-1 with TRBJ2-7; 10 nucleotides match TRBD1. Per the germline V gene, CDR1 is SGHRS and CDR2 is YFSETQ. The CDR3 is 15 residues long. With V trimmed by 2 bases and J by 6 bases, 8 bases remained unmatched. DNA for the CDR3: TGCGCCAGCAGCTTTTCACGGGACAGGGGCGGCGAGCAGTACTTC. Protein sequence: CASSFSRDRGGEQYF.

Ten or more counts support this clone. V gene TRBV6-6 combines with J gene TRBJ1-2; D unclear. With 4 bases removed from V and 6 bases from J, the gap between germline ends came to 18 bases. This CDR3 comprises 15 residues. Germline V gives CDR1 MNHNY, CDR2 SVGAGI (reference sequence). CDR3 in DNA: TGTGCCAGCAGTTCGGCCCCGTCGGGGAGTGATGGCTACACCTTC. Its protein is CASSSAPSGSDGYTF.

The V call is TRBV28, the J call TRBJ2-6; the D gene is possibly TRBD2 (5 bases). V was trimmed by 11 bases and J by 0 bases, leaving 11 bases between them. Germline CDR1 and CDR2: MDHEN and SYDVKM. CDR3 length equals 14 residues. CDR3 residues: CAVVGVSGANVLTF. CDR3 nucleotide sequence: TGTGCCGTGGTGGGAGTCTCTGGGGCCAACGTCCTGACTTTC.

CDR3 nucleotide sequence: TGTGCCACCGACCGGGACAGAGCCAACACTGAAGCTTTCTTT. It encodes CATDRDRANTEAFF. The chain is built from TRBV10-3 and TRBJ1-1, with 7 bases matching TRBD1. In germline, CDR1 is ENHRY, CDR2 SYGVKD. The V and J ends lost 10 bases and 2 bases, in that order; junction bases with no gene match: 10. This CDR3 is built from 14 residues.

This clone was seen just once. The chain links TRBV27 to TRBJ1-5; no clear D gene. CDR1 is MNHEY, CDR2 SMNVEV, per germline (reference sequence). V lost 0 bases, J lost 5 bases, and 5 bases lay in between. The CDR3 sequence is 13 residues long. CDR3 sequence: CASSLSDYQPQHF. In DNA form, the CDR3 reads TGTGCCAGCAGTTTATCTGACTATCAGCCCCAGCATTTT.

In this sample, this clone turned up a few times. The same CDR3 can be traced to other DNA sequences in this sample. The chain has TRBV27 and TRBJ2-5; 8 bases map to TRBD2. The length of the CDR3 is 14 residues. The ends lost 5 bases at V and 11 bases at J; junction bases unmatched: 13. CDR1 and CDR2 (germline): MNHEY, SMNVEV (reference sequence). CDR3 in amino acids: CASSMIAGSGEQYF. The CDR3 region has the DNA TGTGCCAGCAGTATGATAGCGGGATCGGGTGAGCAGTACTTC.

The chain recombines TRBV19 with TRBJ1-1; 8 nucleotides agree with TRBD1. With 3 bases clipped from V and 5 bases from J, the junction kept 11 bases outside the gene matches. Germline lookup yields CDR1 LNHDA and CDR2 SQIVND (reference sequence). The CDR3 is 16 amino acids. CDR3 sequence reads: CASSISPGGAGTEAFF. The CDR3 bases are TGTGCCAGTAGTATCTCCCCAGGGGGCGCGGGGACTGAAGCTTTCTTT.

J is TRBJ2-5 and V is TRBV5-1; D perhaps matches TRBD1 (6 bases). The V end was cut by 4 bases, the J end by 4 bases, with 14 bases between. In germline, CDR1 is SGHRS, CDR2 YFSETQ. CDR3 size: 14 residues. CDR3 DNA sequence: TGCGCCAGCAGCCCCTCCAGGGGTGGAGAGACCCAGTACTTC. Protein sequence: CASSPSRGGETQYF.

This chain uses TRBV6-6 with TRBJ1-5; a weak D match, TRBD1 (6 bases). The CDR3 is made up of 15 amino acids. Germline CDR1 MNHNY, CDR2 SVGAGI (reference sequence). Deletions cut 2 bases from V and 7 bases from J, with 15 bases between. The CDR3 bases are TGTGCCAGCAGTTACGAGATGACAGGTTTCCAGCCCCAGCATTTT. This codes for CASSYEMTGFQPQHF.

A word on this clone: A much larger clone differs by one base, so this may be a read error. This chain joins TRBV5-1 and TRBJ2-7; perhaps TRBD2 as D (6 bases). V lost 2 bases and J lost 7, with 25 bases in between. This CDR3 comprises 17 residues. Germline assignment: CDR1 SGHRS and CDR2 YFSETQ. The CDR3 spells CASSLNLSSEKFVEQYF. CDR3 nucleotide sequence: TGCGCCAGCAGCTTAAACCTTTCTAGCGAGAAGTTCGTGGAGCAGTACTTC.

Of note for this clone: It is likely a read error: a sequence one base away is far more abundant. The J gene is TRBJ1-1, the V gene TRBV18; D call uncertain. The CDR3 is 13 amino acids. The germline V gene encodes CDR1 KGHSH and CDR2 LQKENI. The CDR3 nucleotides read TGTGCCAGCTCTCAACAGCAGAACACTGGAGCTTTCTTT. Amino acid sequence: CASSQQQNTGAFF.

This clone appeared a few times. The genes are TRBV5-6 and TRBJ1-3, with D possibly TRBD1 on 5 matching bases. The CDR3 sequence is 14 residues long. CDR1 and CDR2 from the germline V gene are SGHDT and YYEEEE. V was pared by 6 bases and J by 0 bases, with 10 bases between. The CDR3 spells CASKGRFSGNTIYF. CDR3 nucleotide sequence: TGTGCCAGCAAGGGACGTTTCTCTGGAAACACCATATATTTT.

V and J are TRBV11-3 and TRBJ2-2; D not certain. In germline, CDR1 is SGHNT, CDR2 YENEEA. This CDR3 contains 13 residues. Trimming took off 1 base at V and 4 bases at J, with 4 bases between the two ends. DNA of the CDR3: TGTGCCAGCAGCTTAGGGCTCACCGGGGAGCTGTTTTTT. As protein: CASSLGLTGELFF.